This TCR beta chain is drawn from a study of cytomegalovirus exposure and HLA in healthy donors. In the study overall: In terms of ancestry, the Caucasian-associated cluster contained roughly 80% of the roughly 400 genotyped donors.

In regard to this clone: Antigen unknown.

The study ran its PCR with 60 Vbeta and 13 Jbeta primers. TCRdb's table, derived via immunoSEQ multiplex PCR, lists solely in-frame clones and lacks some. The listing records under 70,000 clones. Study results and caveats: A cluster of highly shared sequence variants was likely a sequencing artifact. Presence/absence results assume similar sequencing depth per donor, which may not hold.

Sequencing was carried out using PBMCs. This sequence was found in a woman between 18 and 29 years old in good health and CMV-seronegative.

Written as DNA, the CDR3 is TGTGCCAGCAGCTCCCTCACCCAGTACTTC. This codes for CASSSLTQYF. V and J are TRBV6-4 and TRBJ2-5; D gene unclear. The ends were cut back, 6 bases at V and 8 bases at J, with 7 bases in the middle. This CDR3 region has 10 residues. Germline V gene lookup returns CDR1 MRHNA and CDR2 SNTAGT.